This entry lists 31 T cell receptor beta chains sequenced from one sample in a study of T cell responses to AZD1222 COVID-19 vaccine. Assay: immunoSEQ multiplex PCR; the TCRdb copy retains only in-frame clones and omits some. The sample contains approximately 110,000 clones, around 90% of which appear only once. The specimen was peripheral blood, collected on day 0 of AZD1222 vaccination. These receptors came from an adult in good health.

The V and J genes are TRBV28 and TRBJ1-5; a possible D gene is TRBD1 (5 bases). The CDR3 runs to 15 residues. The germline gives CDR1 MDHEN, CDR2 SYDVKM. V dropped 3 bases and J dropped 2 bases, with 11 bases sitting between them. The DNA for the CDR3 is TGTGCCAGCAGTTTTCGAGGGGCGGGCAATCAGCCCCAGCATTTT. Translated, it gives CASSFRGAGNQPQHF.

The CDR3 here is CASSLWTSGLYTYNEQFF. CDR3 DNA: TGTGCCAGCTCACTGTGGACTAGCGGCTTGTATACCTACAATGAGCAGTTCTTC. This chain links TRBV18 with TRBJ2-1; 10 nucleotides line up with TRBD2. The germline gives CDR1 KGHSH, CDR2 LQKENI. The CDR3 consists of 18 residues. V lost 4 bases, J lost 2 bases, and 11 bases stayed unmatched.

The rearrangement links TRBV7-9 to TRBJ2-5; unclear D gene. The germline V gene has CDR1 SEHNR and CDR2 FQNEAQ (reference sequence). Trimming left V 5 bases short and J 2 bases short, with 9 bases between. The CDR3 runs 13 residues. The CDR3 loop reads CASSPAGQETQYF. As DNA, the CDR3 is TGTGCCAGCAGCCCCGCCGGACAAGAGACCCAGTACTTC. The variable domain in full, completed from reference TRBV7-9 and TRBJ2-5, reads DTGVSQNPRHKITKRGQNVTFRCDPISEHNRLYWYRQTLGQGPEFLTYFQNEAQLEKSRLLSDRFSAERPKGSFSTLEIQRTEQGDSAMYLCASSPAGQETQYFGPGTRLLVL.

This clone is a singleton in its sample. This chain uses TRBV9 with TRBJ1-2; D gene ambiguous. The CDR3 sequence is 14 residues long. Germline V lookup: CDR1 SGDLS, CDR2 YYNGEE. Trimming took 0 bases from V and 3 from J, leaving 9 bases between them. The CDR3 DNA sequence: TGTGCCAGCAGCGTAGGGGGTGTGGACTATGGCTACACCTTC. Its protein product is CASSVGGVDYGYTF.

The V gene is TRBV28, the J gene TRBJ2-7, with 8 bases matching TRBD2. CDR3 length: 14 amino acids. Looked up from germline, CDR1 is MDHEN and CDR2 is SYDVKM. After removal of 5 bases from V and 4 bases from J, the junction contained 7 bases not matched to a gene. The DNA of the CDR3 is TGTGCCAGCAGTCCCCCTGGCGGGAGGTACGAGCAGTACTTC. The encoded protein is CASSPPGGRYEQYF.

Only one count was recorded for this clone. V gene TRBV23-1 combines with J gene TRBJ1-5; 9 bases fit TRBD1. TRBV23-1 is placed among ORFs of uncertain function. CDR3 length: 16 amino acids. J was trimmed by 7 bases and V by 0 bases; bases with no gene match: 7. The CDR3 loop is CASSQSAGQGKQPQHF. Here the CDR3 DNA reads TGCGCCAGCAGTCAATCCGCCGGACAGGGGAAACAGCCCCAGCATTTT.

This chain uses TRBV21-1 with TRBJ2-2; the DNA was not compared with TRBD1, the D call given in the table. TRBV21-1 is flagged as a pseudogene. The length of the CDR3 is 20 residues. This CDR3 is CASSKKEGEHREANTGELFF. The DNA for the CDR3 is TGTGCCAGCAGCAAAAAGGAAGGGGAGCACAGGGAAGCGAACACCGGGGAGCTGTTTTTT.

The rearrangement links TRBV19 to TRBJ2-2, with D possibly being TRBD1 or TRBD2 (5 bases each). V was trimmed by 6 bases and J by 0 bases, leaving 17 bases between them. The CDR3 is made up of 17 amino acids. CDR1 and CDR2 from the germline V gene are LNHDA and SQIVND (reference sequence). The CDR3 DNA reads TGTGCCAGTAGCCCGCCGCTTGGGGGAACGAACACCGGGGAGCTGTTTTTT. Amino acid sequence: CASSPPLGGTNTGELFF.

This rearrangement joins TRBV30 to TRBJ2-7; TRBD2 matches 7 bases. This CDR3 spans 11 amino acids. Trimming cost V 5 bases and J 9 bases; bases outside gene matches: 7. Germline V CDR1 and CDR2: GTSNPN, SVGIG (reference sequence). CDR3 DNA: TGTGCCTGGTCTAGCGAGCGGGGGCAGTACTTC. Translation gives CAWSSERGQYF.

The chain has TRBV11-1 and TRBJ2-7; D might be TRBD1 or TRBD2, each matching 6 bases. The CDR3 spans 15 residues. The V gene lost 5 bases and the J gene lost 2 bases, with 16 bases spanning the gap. In germline, CDR1 is SGHAT, CDR2 FQDESV (reference sequence). The CDR3 nucleotides read TGTGCCAGCAGCGGTGGGGGGACATTCCCCTACGAGCAGTACTTC. Translation gives CASSGGGTFPYEQYF.

V and J are TRBV13 and TRBJ2-3, with TRBD2 matching 8 bases. The J segment lost 5 bases and the V segment lost 6 bases, leaving 16 bases of the junction unmatched. Germline V CDR1 and CDR2: PRHDT, FYEKMQ (reference sequence). This CDR3 comprises 17 residues. The CDR3 loop is CASSTRPRGGPEDTQYF. The CDR3 nucleotides are TGTGCCAGCAGTACTCGCCCCCGGGGGGGTCCGGAAGATACGCAGTATTTT.

The J gene is TRBJ2-2, the V gene TRBV3-1 (or the pseudogene TRBV3-2); D not certain. Germline assignment: CDR1 LGHDT and CDR2 YNNKEL (reference sequence). Trimming cost V 4 bases and J 6 bases, with 12 bases left between them. This CDR3 is 14 amino acids long. CDR3 amino acids: CASSRSYVPGELFF. CDR3 coding DNA: TGTGCCAGCAGCCGGAGTTATGTCCCCGGGGAGCTGTTTTTT.

The chain has TRBV19 and TRBJ1-2; D uncertain. V lost 1 base and J lost 4, with 10 bases in between. The CDR3 totals 14 residues. Per the germline V gene, CDR1 is LNHDA and CDR2 is SQIVND (reference sequence). The DNA for the CDR3 is TGTGCCAGTAGTATAGGTGGAGGGCTCTATGGCTACACCTTC. Translation gives CASSIGGGLYGYTF.

This clone was picked up one time. The V and J genes are TRBV6-5 and TRBJ1-1, with TRBD1 identical over 9 bases. V lost 0 bases, J lost 4 bases, and 3 bases stayed unmatched. Germline CDR1 and CDR2: MNHEY and SVGAGI. The CDR3 contains 15 residues. The CDR3 DNA follows: TGTGCCAGCAGTTACTCCGCGACAGGGGGCACTGAAGCTTTCTTT. Translated: CASSYSATGGTEAFF.

The rearrangement uses TRBV10-3 and TRBJ1-3; D not resolved. Germline CDR1 and CDR2: ENHRY and SYGVKD. Trimming left V 8 bases short and J 3 bases short, with 14 bases between. The CDR3 is 14 residues long. The CDR3, as DNA: TGTGCCATCCGGTATTCGGGAGGTGGAAACACCATATATTTT. Residues: CAIRYSGGGNTIYF.

This clone was counted a single time. The chain has TRBV12-5 and TRBJ1-4; D gene ambiguous. The CDR3 extends over 14 amino acids. V lost 1 base to trimming and J lost 8 bases, with 11 bases between them. Per germline, CDR1 LGHNT and CDR2 FRNRAP. The CDR3: CASGLGGSLEKLFF. The DNA for the CDR3 is TGTGCTAGTGGTTTGGGAGGAAGTTTGGAAAAACTGTTTTTT.

The chain is built from TRBV2 and TRBJ2-2; D is undetermined. This CDR3 is built from 12 residues. Germline assignment: CDR1 SNHLY and CDR2 FYNNEI. V was cut by 2 bases and J by 7 bases, with 5 bases left in between. The CDR3 nucleotides are TGTGCCAGCAGTGAATTTGTCGGGGAGCTGTTTTTT. Its protein product is CASSEFVGELFF.

This chain uses TRBV12-5 with TRBJ2-2; D uncertain. The germline V gene has CDR1 LGHNT and CDR2 FRNRAP. V lost 5 bases and J lost 12, with 10 bases in between. This CDR3 spans 11 amino acids. CDR3 in DNA: TGTGCTAGTGGTGACGGGCGGAAGCTGTTTTTT. Translation gives CASGDGRKLFF. Full variable domain (outside the CDR3, taken from reference TRBV12-5 and TRBJ2-2): DARVTQTPRHKVTEMGQEVTMRCQPILGHNTVFWYRQTMMQGLELLAYFRNRAPLDDSGMPKDRFSAEMPDATLATLKIQPSEPRDSAVYFCASGDGRKLFFGEGSRLTVL.

The V call is TRBV7-6, the J call TRBJ1-1, with D unclear. CDR1 and CDR2 from the germline V gene are SGHVS and FNYEAQ. V shed 1 base and J shed 3 bases, with 21 bases lying between them. The CDR3 runs to 18 residues. The CDR3 protein is CASSLGGQAGIGDTEAFF. The CDR3 nucleotides are TGTGCCAGCAGCTTAGGAGGGCAGGCAGGTATCGGGGACACTGAAGCTTTCTTT.

This rearrangement joins TRBV6-4 to TRBJ2-5, with TRBD2 matching 9 bases. The CDR3 has 15 residues. Germline V gives CDR1 MRHNA, CDR2 SNTAGT. Unmatched junction bases numbered 5, after V lost 3 bases and J lost 3 bases. The CDR3 sequence is CASSEASGEKETQYF. DNA for the CDR3: TGTGCCAGCAGTGAAGCTAGCGGGGAGAAAGAGACCCAGTACTTC.

V is TRBV5-6 and J is TRBJ2-3; 7 bases match TRBD2. V gave up 3 bases and J gave up 0 bases; unmatched junction bases: 7. This CDR3 is built from 16 residues. CDR1 SGHDT and CDR2 YYEEEE come from the germline V gene. CDR3 protein: CASSWEGLSSTDTQYF. The CDR3 nucleotides are TGTGCCAGCAGCTGGGAGGGACTGTCTAGCACAGATACGCAGTATTTT.

This chain uses TRBV19 with TRBJ1-5; perhaps TRBD1 as D (5 bases). Trimming removed 4 bases from V and 7 bases from J, with 14 bases in between. Germline V gene data show CDR1 as LNHDA and CDR2 as SQIVND (reference sequence). This CDR3 has 14 amino acids. This chain's CDR3 is CASSTGTSGQPQHF. DNA of the CDR3: TGTGCCAGTAGTACCGGGACGTCGGGACAGCCCCAGCATTTT.

This clone was recorded once. V usage is TRBV24-1 and J usage is TRBJ2-5, with TRBD1 matching 12 bases. Germline lookup yields CDR1 KGHDR and CDR2 SFDVKD. The CDR3 sequence is 15 residues long. Losses at the gene ends were 5 bases for V and 5 bases for J; bases not matched to a gene: 5. The CDR3 region has the DNA TGTGCCACCAGTGTAGGGACAGGGGGCGCGGAGACCCAGTACTTC. Encoded protein: CATSVGTGGAETQYF.

This clone showed up just a few times. The chain has TRBV6-5 and TRBJ2-7, with 7 bases lining up with TRBD2. The CDR3 extends over 12 amino acids. Trimming at V came to 11 bases and at J to 5 bases, leaving 9 bases not matched to a gene. The germline V gene has CDR1 MNHEY and CDR2 SVGAGI. The CDR3 reads CAVGTIEHEQYF. CDR3 sequence (DNA): TGTGCCGTAGGGACTATCGAACACGAGCAGTACTTC.

The V gene is TRBV27, the J gene TRBJ1-4; D is unclear. Trimming stripped 3 bases from V and 3 bases from J, with 8 bases between. Looked up from germline, CDR1 is MNHEY and CDR2 is SMNVEV (reference sequence). The CDR3 runs to 14 residues. The CDR3 protein is CASSFSAANEKLFF. CDR3 sequence (DNA): TGTGCCAGCAGTTTCTCAGCGGCTAATGAAAAACTGTTTTTT. The complete variable domain, with remaining parts taken from reference TRBV27 and TRBJ1-4, reads EAQVTQNPRYLITVTGKKLTVTCSQNMNHEYMSWYRQDPGLGLRQIYYSMNVEVTDKGDVPEGYKVSRKEKRNFPLILESPSPNQTSLYFCASSFSAANEKLFFGSGTQLSVL.

This chain connects TRBV18 to TRBJ2-3; D tentatively reads TRBD1 or TRBD2 (5 bases each). From germline, CDR1 is KGHSH and CDR2 LQKENI. CDR3 length equals 14 residues. V was trimmed by 3 bases and J by 1 base, leaving 8 bases between them. CDR3 sequence (DNA): TGTGCCAGCTCACCCGGGGCAGGCACAGATACGCAGTATTTT. This codes for CASSPGAGTDTQYF.

This CDR3 is CASSSSSSGANVLTF. DNA for the CDR3: TGTGCCAGCAGCTCCTCTTCCTCTGGGGCCAACGTCCTGACTTTC. The J gene is TRBJ2-6, the V gene TRBV9; D is unresolved. Trimming stripped 4 bases from V and 0 bases from J, with 8 bases between. Germline loops: CDR1 SGDLS, CDR2 YYNGEE. The CDR3 is 15 residues long.

The chain links TRBV10-1 to TRBJ2-2, with TRBD1 matching over 8 bases. V trimming: 6 bases; J trimming: 5 bases; junction bases outside the gene matches: 11. CDR3 length: 16 amino acids. The germline CDR1 and CDR2 sequences are WNHNN and SYGVQD (reference sequence). CDR3 nucleotides: TGCGCCAGCAGCCCTACCGGACAGGGCGGGACCGGGGAGCTGTTTTTT. It encodes CASSPTGQGGTGELFF.

The chain joins TRBV7-9 to TRBJ1-1; D remains ambiguous. The CDR3 contains 13 residues. From germline, CDR1 is SEHNR and CDR2 FQNEAQ (reference sequence). V was shortened by 1 base and J by 4 bases, with 7 bases between the two germline ends. The CDR3 bases are TGTGCCAGCAGCTTAGTGGGGAGCACTGAAGCTTTCTTT. Translated: CASSLVGSTEAFF. The full variable domain, completed using reference TRBV7-9 and TRBJ1-1, is DTGVSQNPRHKITKRGQNVTFRCDPISEHNRLYWYRQTLGQGPEFLTYFQNEAQLEKSRLLSDRFSAERPKGSFSTLEIQRTEQGDSAMYLCASSLVGSTEAFFGQGTRLTVV.

This clone was seen once. This rearrangement joins TRBV29-1 to TRBJ1-4; D uncertain. The CDR3 runs 13 residues. Germline V gives CDR1 SQVTM, CDR2 ANQGSEA. The V gene lost 4 bases and the J gene lost 7 bases, with 13 bases spanning the gap. CDR3 loop: CSVGGDRGEKLFF. The CDR3 DNA follows: TGCAGCGTTGGGGGAGACCGGGGTGAAAAACTGTTTTTT.

The chain is built from TRBV5-1 and TRBJ2-6; D is possibly TRBD1 (5 bases). CDR1 and CDR2 (germline): SGHRS, YFSETQ. The V and J ends lost 2 bases and 2 bases respectively, with 5 bases between them. CDR3 length: 14 amino acids. DNA for the CDR3: TGCGCCAGCAGCTTAGGGGCTGGGGCCAACGTCCTGACTTTC. The encoded protein is CASSLGAGANVLTF.